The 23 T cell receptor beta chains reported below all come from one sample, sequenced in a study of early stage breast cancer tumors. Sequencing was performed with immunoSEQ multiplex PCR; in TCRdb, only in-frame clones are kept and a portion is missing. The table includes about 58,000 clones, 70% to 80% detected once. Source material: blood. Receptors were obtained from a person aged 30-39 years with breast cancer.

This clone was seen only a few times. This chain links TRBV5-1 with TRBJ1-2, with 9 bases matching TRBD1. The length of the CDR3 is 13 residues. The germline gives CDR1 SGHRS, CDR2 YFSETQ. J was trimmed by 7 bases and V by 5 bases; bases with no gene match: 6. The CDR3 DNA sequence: TGCGCCAGCAGTTTAGGACAGGGGCTTGGCTACACCTTC. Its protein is CASSLGQGLGYTF.

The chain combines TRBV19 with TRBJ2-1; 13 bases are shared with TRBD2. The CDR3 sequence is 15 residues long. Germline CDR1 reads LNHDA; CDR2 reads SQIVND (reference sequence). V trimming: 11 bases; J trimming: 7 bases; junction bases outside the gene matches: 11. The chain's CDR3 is CACSTGTSGMNEQFF. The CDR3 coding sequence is TGTGCCTGTTCAACCGGGACTAGCGGGATGAATGAGCAGTTCTTC.

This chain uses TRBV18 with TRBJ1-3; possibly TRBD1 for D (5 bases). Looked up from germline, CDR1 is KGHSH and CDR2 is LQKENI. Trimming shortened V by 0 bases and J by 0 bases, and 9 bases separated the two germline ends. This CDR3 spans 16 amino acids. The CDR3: CASSPPAGHSGNTIYF. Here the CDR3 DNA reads TGTGCCAGCTCACCACCGGCAGGGCACTCTGGAAACACCATATATTTT. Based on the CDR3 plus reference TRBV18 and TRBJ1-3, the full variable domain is NAGVMQNPRHLVRRRGQEARLRCSPMKGHSHVYWYRQLPEEGLKFMVYLQKENIIDESGMPKERFSAEFPKEGPSILRIQQVVRGDSAAYFCASSPPAGHSGNTIYFGEGSWLTVV.

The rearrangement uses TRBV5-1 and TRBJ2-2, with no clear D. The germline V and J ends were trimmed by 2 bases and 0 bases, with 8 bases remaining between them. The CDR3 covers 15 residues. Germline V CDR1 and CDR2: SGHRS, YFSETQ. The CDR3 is CASSFANTNTGELFF. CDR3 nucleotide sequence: TGCGCCAGCAGCTTCGCGAATACGAACACCGGGGAGCTGTTTTTT.

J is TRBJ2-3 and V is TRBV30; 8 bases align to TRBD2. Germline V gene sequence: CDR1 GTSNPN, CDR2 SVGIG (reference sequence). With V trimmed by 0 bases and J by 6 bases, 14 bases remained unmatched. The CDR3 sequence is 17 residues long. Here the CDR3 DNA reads TGTGCCTGGAGTGTAAACGGGAGGGCCGTGTTCACGGATACGCAGTATTTT. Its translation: CAWSVNGRAVFTDTQYF.

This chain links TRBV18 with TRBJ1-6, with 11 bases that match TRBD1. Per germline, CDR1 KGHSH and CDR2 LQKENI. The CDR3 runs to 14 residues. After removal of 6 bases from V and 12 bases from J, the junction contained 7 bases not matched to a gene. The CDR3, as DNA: TGTGCCAGCTCCATACGGGACAGGGGGTTACCCCTCCACTTT. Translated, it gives CASSIRDRGLPLHF.

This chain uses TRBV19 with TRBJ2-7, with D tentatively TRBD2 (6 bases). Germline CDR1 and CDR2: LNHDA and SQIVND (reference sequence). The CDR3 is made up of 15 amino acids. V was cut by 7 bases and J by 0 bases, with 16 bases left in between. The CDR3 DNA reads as TGTGCCAGTACCATAGGGGCGGGGTTCTCCTACGAGCAGTACTTC. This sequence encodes CASTIGAGFSYEQYF.

DNA for the CDR3: TGTGCCAGCAGCCCCGGGGGAGGTCCCCGCTATGGCTACACCTTC. It specifies CASSPGGGPRYGYTF. The chain uses TRBV5-4 and TRBJ1-2, with D tentatively TRBD1 (5 bases). The CDR3 extends over 15 amino acids. Germline values: CDR1 SGHNT, CDR2 YYREEE (reference sequence). The V end was cut by 4 bases, the J end by 4 bases, with 17 bases between. The variable domain in full, completed from reference TRBV5-4 and TRBJ1-2, reads ETGVTQSPTHLIKTRGQQVTLRCSSQSGHNTVSWYQQALGQGPQFIFQYYREEENGRGNFPPRFSGLQFPNYSSELNVNALELDDSALYLCASSPGGGPRYGYTFGSGTRLTVV.

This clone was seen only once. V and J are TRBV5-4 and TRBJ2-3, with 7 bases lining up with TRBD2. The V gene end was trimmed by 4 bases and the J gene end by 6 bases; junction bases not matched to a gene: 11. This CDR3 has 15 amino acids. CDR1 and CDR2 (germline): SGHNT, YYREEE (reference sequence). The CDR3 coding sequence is TGTGCCAGCAGCCGGGAGGCGCGTGGCTCGGATACGCAGTATTTT. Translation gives CASSREARGSDTQYF.

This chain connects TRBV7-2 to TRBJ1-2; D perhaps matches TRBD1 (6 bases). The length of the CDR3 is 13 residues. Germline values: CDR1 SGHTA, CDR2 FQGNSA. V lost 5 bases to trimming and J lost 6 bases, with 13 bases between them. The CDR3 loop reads CASSTNREDGYTF. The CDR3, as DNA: TGTGCCAGCAGCACCAACAGGGAGGATGGCTACACCTTC.

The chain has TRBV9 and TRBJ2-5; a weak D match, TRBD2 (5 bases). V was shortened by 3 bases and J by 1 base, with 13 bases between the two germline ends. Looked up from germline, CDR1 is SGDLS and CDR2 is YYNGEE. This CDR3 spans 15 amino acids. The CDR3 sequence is CASSGSSGFQETQYF. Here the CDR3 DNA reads TGTGCCAGCAGCGGTTCGTCGGGATTCCAAGAGACCCAGTACTTC.

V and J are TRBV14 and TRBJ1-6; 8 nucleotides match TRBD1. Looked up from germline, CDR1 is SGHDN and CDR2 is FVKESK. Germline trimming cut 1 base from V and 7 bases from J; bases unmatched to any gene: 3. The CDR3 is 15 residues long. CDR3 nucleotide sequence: TGTGCCAGCAGCCAAGTAACAGGGGGAAATTCACCCCTCCACTTT. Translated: CASSQVTGGNSPLHF.

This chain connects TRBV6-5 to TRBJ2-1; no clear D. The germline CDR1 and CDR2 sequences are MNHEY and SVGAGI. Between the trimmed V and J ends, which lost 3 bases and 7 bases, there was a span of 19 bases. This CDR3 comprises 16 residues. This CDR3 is CASSYGSIVLGNEQFF. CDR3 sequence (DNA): TGTGCCAGCAGTTATGGATCGATTGTCTTGGGAAATGAGCAGTTCTTC.

The CDR3 DNA reads as TGCAGCGTTGAACCTTGGGGGGAGGGCCTGTCCACAGATACGCAGTATTTT. Protein sequence: CSVEPWGEGLSTDTQYF. The gene calls are TRBV29-1 and TRBJ2-3; 7 nucleotides line up with TRBD2. This CDR3 contains 17 residues. Germline V gene sequence: CDR1 SQVTM, CDR2 ANQGSEA. With V trimmed by 2 bases and J by 2 bases, 13 bases remained unmatched.

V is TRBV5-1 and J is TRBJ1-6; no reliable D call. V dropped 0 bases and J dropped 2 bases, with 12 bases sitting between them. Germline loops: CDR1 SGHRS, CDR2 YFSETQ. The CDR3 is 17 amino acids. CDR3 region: CASSLATGSTYNSPLHF. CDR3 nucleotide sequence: TGCGCCAGCAGCTTGGCGACCGGGAGCACCTATAATTCACCCCTCCACTTT.

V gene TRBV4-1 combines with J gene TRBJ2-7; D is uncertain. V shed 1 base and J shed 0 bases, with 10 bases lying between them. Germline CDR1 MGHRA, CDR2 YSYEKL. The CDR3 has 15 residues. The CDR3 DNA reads TGCGCCAGCAGCCAAGGTTCTCATATCTCCTACGAGCAGTACTTC. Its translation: CASSQGSHISYEQYF.

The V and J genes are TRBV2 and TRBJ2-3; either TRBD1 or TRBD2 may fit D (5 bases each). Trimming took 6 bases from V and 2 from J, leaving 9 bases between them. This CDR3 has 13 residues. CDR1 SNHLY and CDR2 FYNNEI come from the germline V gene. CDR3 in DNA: TGTGCCAGCAGACGGGGCTTCACAGATACGCAGTATTTT. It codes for CASRRGFTDTQYF.

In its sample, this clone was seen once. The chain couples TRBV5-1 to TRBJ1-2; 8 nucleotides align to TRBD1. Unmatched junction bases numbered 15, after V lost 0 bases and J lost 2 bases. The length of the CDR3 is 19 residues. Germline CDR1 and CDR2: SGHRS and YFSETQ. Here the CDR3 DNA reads TGCGCCAGCAGCTTGGCTTCTGGCGGGGCAGGGGGCCTCAACTATGGCTACACCTTC. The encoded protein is CASSLASGGAGGLNYGYTF.

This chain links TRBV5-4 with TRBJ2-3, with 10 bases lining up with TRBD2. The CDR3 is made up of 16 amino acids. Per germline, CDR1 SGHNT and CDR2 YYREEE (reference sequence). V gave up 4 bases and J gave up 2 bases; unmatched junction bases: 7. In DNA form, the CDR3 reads TGTGCCAGCAGCCGTAATAGCGGGAGGACCACAGATACGCAGTATTTT. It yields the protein CASSRNSGRTTDTQYF.

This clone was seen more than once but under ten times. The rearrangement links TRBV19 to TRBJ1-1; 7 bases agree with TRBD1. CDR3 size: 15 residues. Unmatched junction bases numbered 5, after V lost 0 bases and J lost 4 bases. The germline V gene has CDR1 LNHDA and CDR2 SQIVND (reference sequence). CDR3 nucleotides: TGTGCCAGTAGTATAGAGGGCAGGGGGAGCACTGAAGCTTTCTTT. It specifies CASSIEGRGSTEAFF.

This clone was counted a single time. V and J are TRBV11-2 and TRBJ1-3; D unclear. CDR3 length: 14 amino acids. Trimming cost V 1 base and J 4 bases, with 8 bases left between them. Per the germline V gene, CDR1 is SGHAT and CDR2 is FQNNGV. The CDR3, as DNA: TGTGCCAGCAGCTTAGGGCTGGACGGAAACACCATATATTTT. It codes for CASSLGLDGNTIYF.

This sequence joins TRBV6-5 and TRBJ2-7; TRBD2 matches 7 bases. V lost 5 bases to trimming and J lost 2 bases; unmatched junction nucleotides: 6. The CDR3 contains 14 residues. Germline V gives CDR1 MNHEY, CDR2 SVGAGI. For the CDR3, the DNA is TGTGCCAGCAGTCGCGCGGGGGACGCCTACGAGCAGTACTTC. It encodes CASSRAGDAYEQYF.

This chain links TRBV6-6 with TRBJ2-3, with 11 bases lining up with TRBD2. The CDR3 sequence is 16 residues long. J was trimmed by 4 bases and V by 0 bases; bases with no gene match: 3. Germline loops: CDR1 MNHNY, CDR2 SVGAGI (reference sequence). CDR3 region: CASSYSASGRSDTQYF. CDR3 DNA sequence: TGTGCCAGCAGTTACTCGGCTAGCGGGAGGTCAGATACGCAGTATTTT.